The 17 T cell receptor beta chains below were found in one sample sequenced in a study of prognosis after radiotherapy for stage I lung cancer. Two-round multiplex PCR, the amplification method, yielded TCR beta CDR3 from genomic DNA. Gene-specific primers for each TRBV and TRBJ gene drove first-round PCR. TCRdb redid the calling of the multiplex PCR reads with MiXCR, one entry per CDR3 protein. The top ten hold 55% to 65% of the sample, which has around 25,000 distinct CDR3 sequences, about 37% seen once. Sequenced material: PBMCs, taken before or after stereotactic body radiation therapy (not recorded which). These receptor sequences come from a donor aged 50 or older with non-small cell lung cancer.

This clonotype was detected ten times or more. The CDR3 reads CASSLVGDTEAFF. The CDR3 nucleotides are TGCGCCAGCAGCTTGGTCGGTGACACTGAAGCTTTCTTT. This chain joins TRBV5-1 and TRBJ1-1; the D is unclear. Germline CDR1 and CDR2: SGHRS and YFSETQ. Between the trimmed V and J ends, which lost 0 bases and 3 bases, there was a span of 6 bases. The CDR3 length is 13 residues. Together with reference TRBV5-1 and TRBJ1-1, the CDR3 gives the full variable domain: KAGVTQTPRYLIKTRGQQVTLSCSPISGHRSVSWYQQTPGQGLQFLFEYFSETQRNKGNFPGRFSGRQFSNSRSEMNVSTLELGDSALYLCASSLVGDTEAFFGQGTRLTVV.

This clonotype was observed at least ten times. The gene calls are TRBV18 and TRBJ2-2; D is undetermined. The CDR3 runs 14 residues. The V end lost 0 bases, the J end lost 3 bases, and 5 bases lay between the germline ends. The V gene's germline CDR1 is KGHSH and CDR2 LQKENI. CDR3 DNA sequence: TGTGCCAGCTCACCACCGAGGTACACCGGGGAGCTGTTTTTT. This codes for CASSPPRYTGELFF.

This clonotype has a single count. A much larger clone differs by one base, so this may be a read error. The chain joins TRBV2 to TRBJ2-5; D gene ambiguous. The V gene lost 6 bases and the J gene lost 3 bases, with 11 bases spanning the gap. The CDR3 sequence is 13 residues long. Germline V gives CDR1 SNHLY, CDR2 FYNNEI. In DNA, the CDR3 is TGTGCCAGCAGCCCGTTATCAGAAGAGACCCAGTACTTC. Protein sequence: CASSPLSEETQYF.

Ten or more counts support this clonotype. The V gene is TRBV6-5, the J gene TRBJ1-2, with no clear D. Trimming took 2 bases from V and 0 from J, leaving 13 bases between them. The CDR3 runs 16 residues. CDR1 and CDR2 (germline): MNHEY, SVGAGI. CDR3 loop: CASSYGDIRANYGYTF. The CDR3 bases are TGTGCCAGCAGTTACGGAGACATTAGGGCTAACTATGGCTACACCTTC.

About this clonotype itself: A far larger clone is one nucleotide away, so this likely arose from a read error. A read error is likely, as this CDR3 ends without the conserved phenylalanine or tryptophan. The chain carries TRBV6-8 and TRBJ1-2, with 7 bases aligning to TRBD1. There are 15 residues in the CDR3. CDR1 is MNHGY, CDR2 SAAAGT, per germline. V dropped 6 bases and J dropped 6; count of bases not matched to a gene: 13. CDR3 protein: CASSHPDREGDGYTL. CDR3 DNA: TGTGCCAGCAGCCACCCCGACAGGGAAGGCGATGGCTACACCTTA.

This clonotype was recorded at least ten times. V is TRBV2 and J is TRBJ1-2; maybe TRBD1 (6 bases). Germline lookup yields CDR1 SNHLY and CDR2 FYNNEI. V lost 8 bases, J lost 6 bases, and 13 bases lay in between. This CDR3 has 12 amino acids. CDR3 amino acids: CASRRGGNGYTF. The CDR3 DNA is TGTGCCAGCCGGAGAGGGGGGAATGGCTACACCTTC.

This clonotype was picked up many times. The CDR3, as DNA: TGTGCCAGCAGTTTAGTGCGGGAGATCCTCTACGAGCAGTACTTC. This gives the protein CASSLVREILYEQYF. V and J are TRBV12-3 or TRBV12-4 and TRBJ2-7, with 7 positions matching TRBD2. V lost 1 base to trimming and J lost 3 bases; unmatched junction nucleotides: 6. This CDR3 is built from 15 residues.

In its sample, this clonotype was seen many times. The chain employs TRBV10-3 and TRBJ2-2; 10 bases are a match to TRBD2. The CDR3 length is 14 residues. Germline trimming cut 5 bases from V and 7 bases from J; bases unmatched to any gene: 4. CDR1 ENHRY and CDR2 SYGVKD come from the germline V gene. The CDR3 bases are TGTGCCATCAGTAGCGGGAGGGCCGGCGGGGAGCTGTTTTTT. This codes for CAISSGRAGGELFF.

This chain's CDR3 is CASSLSGTGTEAFF. Here the CDR3 DNA reads TGTGCCAGCAGTTTATCCGGGACGGGCACTGAAGCTTTCTTT. The genes are TRBV27 and TRBJ1-1; tentative D call: TRBD1 (5 bases). Germline V gene sequence: CDR1 MNHEY, CDR2 SMNVEV (reference sequence). This CDR3 comprises 14 residues. V shed 0 bases and J shed 4 bases, with 9 bases lying between them.

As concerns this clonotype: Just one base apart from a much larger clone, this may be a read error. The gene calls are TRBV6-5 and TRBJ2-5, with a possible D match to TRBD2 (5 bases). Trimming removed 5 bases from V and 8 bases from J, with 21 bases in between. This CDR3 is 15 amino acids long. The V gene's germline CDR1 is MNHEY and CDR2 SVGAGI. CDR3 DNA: TGTGCCAGCAGTAACCCGACGCTGGGAGAGGATACCCAGTACTTC. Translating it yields CASSNPTLGEDTQYF.

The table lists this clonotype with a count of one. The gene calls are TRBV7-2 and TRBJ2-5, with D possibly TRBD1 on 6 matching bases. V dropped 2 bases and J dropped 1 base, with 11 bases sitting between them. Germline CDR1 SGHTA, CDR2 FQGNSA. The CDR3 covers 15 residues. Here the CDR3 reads CASSLFLGAQETQYF. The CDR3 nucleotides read TGTGCCAGCAGCTTATTTTTGGGGGCCCAAGAGACCCAGTACTTC.

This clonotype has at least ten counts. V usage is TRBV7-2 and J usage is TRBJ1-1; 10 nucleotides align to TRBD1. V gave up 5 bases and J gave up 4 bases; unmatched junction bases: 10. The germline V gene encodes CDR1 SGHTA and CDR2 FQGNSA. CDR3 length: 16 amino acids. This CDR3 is CASSPGQGRFSTEAFF. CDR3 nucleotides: TGTGCCAGCAGCCCGGGACAGGGGAGGTTTAGCACTGAAGCTTTCTTT.

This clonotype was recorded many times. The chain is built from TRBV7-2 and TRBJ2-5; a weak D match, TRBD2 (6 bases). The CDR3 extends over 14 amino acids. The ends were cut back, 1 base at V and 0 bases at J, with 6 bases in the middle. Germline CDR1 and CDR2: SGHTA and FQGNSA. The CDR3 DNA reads TGTGCCAGCAGCTTAGGGAGGGACCAAGAGACCCAGTACTTC. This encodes CASSLGRDQETQYF.

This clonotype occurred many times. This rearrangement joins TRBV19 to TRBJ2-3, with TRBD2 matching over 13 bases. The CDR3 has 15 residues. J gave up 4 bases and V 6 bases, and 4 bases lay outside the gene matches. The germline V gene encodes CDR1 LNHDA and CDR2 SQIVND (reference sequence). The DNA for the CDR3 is TGTGCCAGTAGGCGGACTAGCGGGAGCTCAGATACGCAGTATTTT. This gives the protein CASRRTSGSSDTQYF.

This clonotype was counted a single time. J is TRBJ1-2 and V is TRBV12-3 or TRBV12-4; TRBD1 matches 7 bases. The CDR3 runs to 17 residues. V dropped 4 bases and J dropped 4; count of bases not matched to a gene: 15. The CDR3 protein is CASSSPTAGQTPYGYTF. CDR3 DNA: TGTGCCAGCAGTTCCCCAACCGCGGGACAGACACCCTATGGCTACACCTTC.

The CDR3 DNA reads TGTGCCAGCAGTCCAGGACGTAGAGGATGCACTGAAGCTTTCTTT. It encodes CASSPGRRGCTEAFF. The V gene is TRBV27, the J gene TRBJ1-1; D is undetermined. The V end was cut by 5 bases, the J end by 4 bases, with 17 bases between. The length of the CDR3 is 15 residues. The germline V gene has CDR1 MNHEY and CDR2 SMNVEV (reference sequence).

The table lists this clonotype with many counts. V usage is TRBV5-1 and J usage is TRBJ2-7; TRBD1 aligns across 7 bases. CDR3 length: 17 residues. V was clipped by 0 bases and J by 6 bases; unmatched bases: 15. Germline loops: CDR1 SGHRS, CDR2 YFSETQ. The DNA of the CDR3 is TGCGCCAGCAGCTTGGGCCTTTACAGGGGAAAGGAAGGCGAGCAGTACTTC. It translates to CASSLGLYRGKEGEQYF.